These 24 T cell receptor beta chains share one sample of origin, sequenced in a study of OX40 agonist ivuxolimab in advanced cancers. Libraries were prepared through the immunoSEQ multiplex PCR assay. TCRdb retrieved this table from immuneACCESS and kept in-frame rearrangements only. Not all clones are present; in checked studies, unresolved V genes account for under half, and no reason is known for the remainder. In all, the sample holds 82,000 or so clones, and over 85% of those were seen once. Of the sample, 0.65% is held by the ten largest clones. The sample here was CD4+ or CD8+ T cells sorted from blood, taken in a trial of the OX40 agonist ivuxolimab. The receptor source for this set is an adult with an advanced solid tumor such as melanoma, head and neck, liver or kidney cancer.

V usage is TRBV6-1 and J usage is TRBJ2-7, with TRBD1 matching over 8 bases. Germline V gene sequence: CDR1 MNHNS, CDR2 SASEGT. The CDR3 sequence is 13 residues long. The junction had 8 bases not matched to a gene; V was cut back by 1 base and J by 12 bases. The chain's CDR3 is CASSEGTGSARYF. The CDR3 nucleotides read TGTGCCAGCAGTGAAGGGACAGGGAGTGCAAGGTACTTC.

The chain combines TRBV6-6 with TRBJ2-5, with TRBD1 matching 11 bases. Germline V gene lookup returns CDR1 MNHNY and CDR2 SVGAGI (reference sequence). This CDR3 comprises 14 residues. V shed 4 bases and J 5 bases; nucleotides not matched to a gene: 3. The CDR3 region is CASSSGQGAETQYF. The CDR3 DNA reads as TGTGCCAGCAGTTCCGGACAGGGGGCTGAGACCCAGTACTTC.

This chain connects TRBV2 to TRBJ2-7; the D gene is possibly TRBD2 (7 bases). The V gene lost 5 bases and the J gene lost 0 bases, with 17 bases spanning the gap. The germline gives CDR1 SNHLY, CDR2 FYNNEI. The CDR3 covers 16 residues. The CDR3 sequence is CASSPSAGAISYEQYF. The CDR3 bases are TGTGCCAGCAGTCCCTCCGCGGGGGCGATCTCCTACGAGCAGTACTTC.

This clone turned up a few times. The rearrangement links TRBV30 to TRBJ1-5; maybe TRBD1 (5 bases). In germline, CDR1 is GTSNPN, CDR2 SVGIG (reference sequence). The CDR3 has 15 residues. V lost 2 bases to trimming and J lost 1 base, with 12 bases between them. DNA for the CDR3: TGTGCCTGGAGTTCCAGGGTTATGAGCAATCAGCCCCAGCATTTT. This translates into CAWSSRVMSNQPQHF.

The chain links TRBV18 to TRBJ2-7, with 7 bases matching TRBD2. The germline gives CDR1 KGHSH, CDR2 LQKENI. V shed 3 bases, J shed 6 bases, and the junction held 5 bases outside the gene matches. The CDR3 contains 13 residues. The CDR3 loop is CASSPLGRVEQYF. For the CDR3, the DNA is TGTGCCAGCTCACCCCTGGGGAGGGTCGAGCAGTACTTC.

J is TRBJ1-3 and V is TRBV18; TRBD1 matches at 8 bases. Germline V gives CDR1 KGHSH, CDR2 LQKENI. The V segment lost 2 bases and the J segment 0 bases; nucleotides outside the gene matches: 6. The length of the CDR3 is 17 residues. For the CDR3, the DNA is TGTGCCAGCTCACCAAAAACCACAGGGGGCTCTGGAAACACCATATATTTT. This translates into CASSPKTTGGSGNTIYF. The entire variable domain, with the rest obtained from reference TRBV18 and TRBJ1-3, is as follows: NAGVMQNPRHLVRRRGQEARLRCSPMKGHSHVYWYRQLPEEGLKFMVYLQKENIIDESGMPKERFSAEFPKEGPSILRIQQVVRGDSAAYFCASSPKTTGGSGNTIYFGEGSWLTVV.

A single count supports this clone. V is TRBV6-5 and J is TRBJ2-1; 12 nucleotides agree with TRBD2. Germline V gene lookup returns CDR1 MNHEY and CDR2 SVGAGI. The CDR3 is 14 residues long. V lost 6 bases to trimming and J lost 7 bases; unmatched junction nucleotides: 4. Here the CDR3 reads CASRTSGSMNEQFF. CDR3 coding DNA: TGTGCCAGCAGGACTAGCGGGAGTATGAATGAGCAGTTCTTC.

The CDR3 region has the DNA TGTGCCAGCTCACCACCGGCATCAGGGTTTGGTGAAAAACTGTTTTTT. It specifies CASSPPASGFGEKLFF. J is TRBJ1-4 and V is TRBV18, with D perhaps matching TRBD1 (5 bases). V was shortened by 0 bases and J by 7 bases, with 15 bases between the two germline ends. Germline CDR1 KGHSH, CDR2 LQKENI. CDR3 length: 16 amino acids.

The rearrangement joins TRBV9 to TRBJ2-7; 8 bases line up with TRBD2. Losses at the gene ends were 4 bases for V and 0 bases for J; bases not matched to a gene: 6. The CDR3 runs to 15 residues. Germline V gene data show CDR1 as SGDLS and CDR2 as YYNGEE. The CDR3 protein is CASSPREGSSYEQYF. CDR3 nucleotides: TGTGCCAGCAGCCCACGGGAGGGGAGCTCCTACGAGCAGTACTTC.

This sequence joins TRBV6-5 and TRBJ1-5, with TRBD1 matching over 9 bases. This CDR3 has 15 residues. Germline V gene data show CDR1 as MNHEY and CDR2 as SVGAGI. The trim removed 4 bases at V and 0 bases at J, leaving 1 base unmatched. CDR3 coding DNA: TGTGCCAGCAGTTTACAGGGGGCTAGCAATCAGCCCCAGCATTTT. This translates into CASSLQGASNQPQHF.

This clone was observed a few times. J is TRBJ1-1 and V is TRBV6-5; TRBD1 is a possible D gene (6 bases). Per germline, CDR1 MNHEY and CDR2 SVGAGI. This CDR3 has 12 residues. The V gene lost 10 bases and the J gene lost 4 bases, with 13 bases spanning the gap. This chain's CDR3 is CATQLQGTEAFF. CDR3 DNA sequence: TGTGCCACCCAACTACAGGGCACTGAAGCTTTCTTT.

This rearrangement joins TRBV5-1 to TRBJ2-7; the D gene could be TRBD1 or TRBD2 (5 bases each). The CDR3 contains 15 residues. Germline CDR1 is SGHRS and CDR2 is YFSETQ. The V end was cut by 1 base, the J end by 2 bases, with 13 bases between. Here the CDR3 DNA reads TGCGCCAGCAGCTTGCTGGGGGATAAGACCTACGAGCAGTACTTC. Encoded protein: CASSLLGDKTYEQYF.

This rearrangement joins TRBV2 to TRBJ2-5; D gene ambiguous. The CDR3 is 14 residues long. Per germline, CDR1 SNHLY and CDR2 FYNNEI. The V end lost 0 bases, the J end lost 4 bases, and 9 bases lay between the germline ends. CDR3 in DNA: TGTGCCAGCAGTGAAGCGCTAGTCGGAGAGACCCAGTACTTC. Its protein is CASSEALVGETQYF.

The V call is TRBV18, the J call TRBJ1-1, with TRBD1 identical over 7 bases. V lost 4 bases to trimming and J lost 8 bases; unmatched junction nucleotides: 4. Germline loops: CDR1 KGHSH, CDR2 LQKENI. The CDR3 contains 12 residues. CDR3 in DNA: TGTGCCAGCTCACTCGGGACAGCAGAAGCTTTCTTT. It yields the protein CASSLGTAEAFF.

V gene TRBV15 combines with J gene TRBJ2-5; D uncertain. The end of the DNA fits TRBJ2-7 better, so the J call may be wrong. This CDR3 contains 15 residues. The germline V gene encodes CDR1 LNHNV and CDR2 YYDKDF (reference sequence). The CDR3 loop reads CATSRPPQGLYEQYF. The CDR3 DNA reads TGTGCCACCAGCAGACCTCCTCAAGGTCTTTACGAGCAGTACTTC.

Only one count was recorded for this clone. The CDR3 nucleotides are TGTGCCACCCTGATGAGAGGTGAAGCTTTCTTT. Translating gives CATLMRGEAFF. V and J are TRBV6-5 and TRBJ1-1; the D is unclear. From germline, CDR1 is MNHEY and CDR2 SVGAGI. V was shortened by 10 bases and J by 7 bases, with 13 bases between the two germline ends. The CDR3 spans 11 residues.

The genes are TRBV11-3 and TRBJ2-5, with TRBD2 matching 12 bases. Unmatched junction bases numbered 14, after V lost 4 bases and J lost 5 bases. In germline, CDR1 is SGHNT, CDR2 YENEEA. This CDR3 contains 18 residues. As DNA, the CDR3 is TGTGCCAGCAGCTCCGGAAGGTCGTCTAGCGGGAGGGGGGAGACCCAGTACTTC. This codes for CASSSGRSSSGRGETQYF.

This chain's CDR3 is CSVAVPTNTGELFF. The CDR3 DNA sequence: TGCAGCGTTGCAGTCCCCACGAACACCGGGGAGCTGTTTTTT. V usage is TRBV29-1 and J usage is TRBJ2-2; D gene unclear. The CDR3 has 14 residues. Germline V gene sequence: CDR1 SQVTM, CDR2 ANQGSEA. Trimming removed 4 bases from V and 0 bases from J, with 9 bases in between.

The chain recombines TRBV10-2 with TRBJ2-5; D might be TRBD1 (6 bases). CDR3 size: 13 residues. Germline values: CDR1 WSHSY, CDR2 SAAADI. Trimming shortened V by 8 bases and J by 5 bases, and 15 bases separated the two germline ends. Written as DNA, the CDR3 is TGCGCCAGCCGGGGACACGTAACGGAGACCCAGTACTTC. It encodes CASRGHVTETQYF.

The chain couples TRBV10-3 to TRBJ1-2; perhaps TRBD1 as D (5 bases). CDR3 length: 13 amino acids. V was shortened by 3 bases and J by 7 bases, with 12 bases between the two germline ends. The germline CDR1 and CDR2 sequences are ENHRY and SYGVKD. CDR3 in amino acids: CAISDGGAGGYTF. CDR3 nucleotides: TGTGCCATCAGTGATGGGGGTGCTGGTGGCTACACCTTC.

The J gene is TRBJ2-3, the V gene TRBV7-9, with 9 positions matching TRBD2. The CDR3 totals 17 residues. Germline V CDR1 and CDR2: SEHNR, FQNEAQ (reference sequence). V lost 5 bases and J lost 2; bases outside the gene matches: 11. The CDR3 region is CASSLGTSTSFTDTQYF. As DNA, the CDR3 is TGTGCCAGCAGCCTAGGGACTAGCACGTCGTTCACAGATACGCAGTATTTT.

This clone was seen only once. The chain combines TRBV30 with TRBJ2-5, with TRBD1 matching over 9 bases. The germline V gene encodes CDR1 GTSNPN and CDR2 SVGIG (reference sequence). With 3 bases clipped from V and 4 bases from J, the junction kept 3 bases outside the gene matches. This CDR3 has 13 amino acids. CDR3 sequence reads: CAWSSDRGETQYF. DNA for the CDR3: TGTGCCTGGAGCTCGGACAGGGGAGAGACCCAGTACTTC.

Written as DNA, the CDR3 is TGCGCCAGTGGGGGACCGCCCAATGAGCAGTTCTTC. This gives the protein CASGGPPNEQFF. The chain has TRBV5-1 and TRBJ2-1; D might be TRBD1 or TRBD2, each matching 5 bases. V lost 8 bases, J lost 6 bases, and 12 bases lay in between. The CDR3 runs to 12 residues. Per the germline V gene, CDR1 is SGHRS and CDR2 is YFSETQ.

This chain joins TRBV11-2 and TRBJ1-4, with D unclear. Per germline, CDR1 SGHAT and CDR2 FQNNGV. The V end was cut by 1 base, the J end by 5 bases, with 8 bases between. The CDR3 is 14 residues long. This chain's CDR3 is CASSLGTVNEKLFF. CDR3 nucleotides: TGTGCCAGCAGCTTAGGGACGGTGAATGAAAAACTGTTTTTT. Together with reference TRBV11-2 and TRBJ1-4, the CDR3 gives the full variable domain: EAGVAQSPRYKIIEKRQSVAFWCNPISGHATLYWYQQILGQGPKLLIQFQNNGVVDDSQLPKDRFSAERLKGVDSTLKIQPAKLEDSAVYLCASSLGTVNEKLFFGSGTQLSVL.